The subject of this entry is one T cell receptor beta chain. This specimen includes other DNA sequences encoding the same CDR3. The data originate from a study of blood T cell repertoires in COVID-19. The CDR3 runs 13 residues. CDR1 and CDR2 (germline): SGHRS, YFSETQ. Trimming cost V 4 bases and J 5 bases; bases outside gene matches: 5. Profiled with immunoSEQ multiplex PCR; TCRdb holds only in-frame clones, not every one. The sample has over 150,000 clones; roughly 80% are singletons. The chain combines TRBV5-1 with TRBJ2-5; 7 bases are shared with TRBD2. The receptor's source is a man aged 18 to 29 with active or convalescent COVID-19. The sequencing sample was made of peripheral blood. CDR3: CASSPGGWETQYF. The CDR3 DNA reads TGCGCCAGCAGCCCGGGGGGTTGGGAGACCCAGTACTTC.